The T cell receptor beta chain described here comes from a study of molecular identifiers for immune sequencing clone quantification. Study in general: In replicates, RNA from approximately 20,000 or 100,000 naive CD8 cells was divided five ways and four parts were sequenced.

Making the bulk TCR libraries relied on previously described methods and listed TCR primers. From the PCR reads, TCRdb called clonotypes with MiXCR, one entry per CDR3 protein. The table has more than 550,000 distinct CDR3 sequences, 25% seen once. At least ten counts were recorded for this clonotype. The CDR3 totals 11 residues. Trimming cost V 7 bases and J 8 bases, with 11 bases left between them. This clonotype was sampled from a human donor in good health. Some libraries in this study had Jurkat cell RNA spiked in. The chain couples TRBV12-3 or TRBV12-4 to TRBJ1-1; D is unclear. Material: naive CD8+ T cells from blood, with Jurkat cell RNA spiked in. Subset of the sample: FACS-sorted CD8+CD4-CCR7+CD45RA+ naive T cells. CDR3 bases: TGTGCCAGCACCCACGGAGGAGAAGCTTTCTTT. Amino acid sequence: CASTHGGEAFF.